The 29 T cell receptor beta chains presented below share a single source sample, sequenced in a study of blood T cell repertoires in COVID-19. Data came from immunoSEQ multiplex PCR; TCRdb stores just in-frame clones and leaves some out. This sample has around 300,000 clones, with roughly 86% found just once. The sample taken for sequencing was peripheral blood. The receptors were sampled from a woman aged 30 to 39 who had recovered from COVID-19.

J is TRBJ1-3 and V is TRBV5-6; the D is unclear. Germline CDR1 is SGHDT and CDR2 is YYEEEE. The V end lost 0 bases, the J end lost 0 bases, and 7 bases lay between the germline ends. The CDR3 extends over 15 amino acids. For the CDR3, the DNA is TGTGCCAGCAGCTTGGATCAGTACTCTGGAAACACCATATATTTT. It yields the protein CASSLDQYSGNTIYF.

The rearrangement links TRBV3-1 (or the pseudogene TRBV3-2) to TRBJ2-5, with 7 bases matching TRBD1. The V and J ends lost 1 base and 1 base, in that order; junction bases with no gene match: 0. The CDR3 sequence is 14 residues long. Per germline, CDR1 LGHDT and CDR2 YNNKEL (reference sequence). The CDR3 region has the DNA TGTGCCAGCAGCCAAGGACAGGGCCAAGAGACCCAGTACTTC. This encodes CASSQGQGQETQYF.

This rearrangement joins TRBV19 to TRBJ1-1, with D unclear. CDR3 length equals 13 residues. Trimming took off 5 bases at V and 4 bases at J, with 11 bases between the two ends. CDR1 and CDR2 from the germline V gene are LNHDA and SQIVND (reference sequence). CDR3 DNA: TGTGCCAGTAGTCCCACGGTAGTCACTGAAGCTTTCTTT. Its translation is CASSPTVVTEAFF.

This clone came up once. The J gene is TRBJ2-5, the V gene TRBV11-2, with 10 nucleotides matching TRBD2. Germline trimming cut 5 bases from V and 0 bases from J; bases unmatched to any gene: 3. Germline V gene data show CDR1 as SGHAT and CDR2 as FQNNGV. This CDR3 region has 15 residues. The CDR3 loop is CASSTSGTDQETQYF. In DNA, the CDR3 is TGTGCCAGCAGCACTAGCGGGACGGACCAAGAGACCCAGTACTTC.

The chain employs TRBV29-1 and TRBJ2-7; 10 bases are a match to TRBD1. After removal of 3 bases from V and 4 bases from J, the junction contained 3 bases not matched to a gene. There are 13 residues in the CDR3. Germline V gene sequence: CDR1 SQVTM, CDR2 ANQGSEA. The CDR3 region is CSVDRGQGYEQYF. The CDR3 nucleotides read TGCAGCGTTGACCGGGGACAGGGGTACGAGCAGTACTTC.

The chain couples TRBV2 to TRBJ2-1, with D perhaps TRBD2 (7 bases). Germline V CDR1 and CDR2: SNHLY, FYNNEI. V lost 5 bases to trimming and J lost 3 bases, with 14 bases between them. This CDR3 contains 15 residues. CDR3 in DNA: TGTGCCAGCAGTAAGGGGGAGGGCGGCTACAATGAGCAGTTCTTC. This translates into CASSKGEGGYNEQFF.

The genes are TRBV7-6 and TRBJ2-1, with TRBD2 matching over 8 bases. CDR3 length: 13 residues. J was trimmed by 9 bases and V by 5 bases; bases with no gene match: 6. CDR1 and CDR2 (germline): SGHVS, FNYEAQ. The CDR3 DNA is TGTGCCAGCAGCGTATCGACTAGCGTTGAGCAGTTCTTC. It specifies CASSVSTSVEQFF.

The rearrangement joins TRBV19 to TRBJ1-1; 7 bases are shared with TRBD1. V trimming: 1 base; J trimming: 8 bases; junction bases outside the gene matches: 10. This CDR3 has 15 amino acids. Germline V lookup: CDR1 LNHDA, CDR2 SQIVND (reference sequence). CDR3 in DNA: TGTGCCAGTAGTATAGGGGTAGACAGGGCGATCGAAGCTTTCTTT. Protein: CASSIGVDRAIEAFF.

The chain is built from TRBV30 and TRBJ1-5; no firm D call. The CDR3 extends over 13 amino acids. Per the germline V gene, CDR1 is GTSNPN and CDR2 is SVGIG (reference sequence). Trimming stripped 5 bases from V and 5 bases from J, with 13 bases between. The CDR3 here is CAWSTGTDQPQHF. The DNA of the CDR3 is TGTGCCTGGTCAACCGGTACGGATCAGCCCCAGCATTTT.

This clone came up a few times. The CDR3 reads CASSLVQGDAEQYF. CDR3 coding DNA: TGCGCCAGCAGCTTGGTGCAGGGCGATGCCGAGCAGTACTTC. The chain is built from TRBV5-1 and TRBJ2-7, with a possible D match to TRBD1 (5 bases). The CDR3 consists of 14 residues. Germline assignment: CDR1 SGHRS and CDR2 YFSETQ. Trimming took off 0 bases at V and 6 bases at J, with 13 bases between the two ends.

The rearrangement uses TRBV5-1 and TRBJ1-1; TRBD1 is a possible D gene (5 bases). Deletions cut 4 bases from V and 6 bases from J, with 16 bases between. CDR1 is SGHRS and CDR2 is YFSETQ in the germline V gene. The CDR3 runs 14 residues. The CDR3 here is CASSPFTGSAEAFF. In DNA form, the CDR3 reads TGCGCCAGCAGCCCGTTTACAGGCTCAGCTGAAGCTTTCTTT.

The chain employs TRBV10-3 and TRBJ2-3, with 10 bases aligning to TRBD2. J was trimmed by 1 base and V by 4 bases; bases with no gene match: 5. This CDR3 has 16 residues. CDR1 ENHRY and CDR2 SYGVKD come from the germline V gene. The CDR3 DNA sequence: TGTGCCATCAGTGGCTCCGGGACTAGCGGCACAGATACGCAGTATTTT. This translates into CAISGSGTSGTDTQYF.

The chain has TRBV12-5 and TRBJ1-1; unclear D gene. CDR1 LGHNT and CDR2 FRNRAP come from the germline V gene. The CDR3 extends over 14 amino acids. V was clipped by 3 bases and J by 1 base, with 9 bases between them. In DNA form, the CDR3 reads TGTGCTAGTGGTTTAAATCAGGAGAACACTGAAGCTTTCTTT. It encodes CASGLNQENTEAFF.

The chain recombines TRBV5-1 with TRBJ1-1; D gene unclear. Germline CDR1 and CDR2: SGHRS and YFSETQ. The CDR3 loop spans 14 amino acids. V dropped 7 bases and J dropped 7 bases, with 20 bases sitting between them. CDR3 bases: TGCGCCAGCCACTCGGTAAGTTCTTCCCATGAAGCTTTCTTT. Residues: CASHSVSSSHEAFF.

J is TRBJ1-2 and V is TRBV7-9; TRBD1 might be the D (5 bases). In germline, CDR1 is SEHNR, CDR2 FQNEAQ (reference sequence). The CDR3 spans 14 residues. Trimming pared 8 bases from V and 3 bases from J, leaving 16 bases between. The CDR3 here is CASGFSGGDYGYTF. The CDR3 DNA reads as TGTGCCAGCGGATTTTCGGGAGGGGACTATGGCTACACCTTC.

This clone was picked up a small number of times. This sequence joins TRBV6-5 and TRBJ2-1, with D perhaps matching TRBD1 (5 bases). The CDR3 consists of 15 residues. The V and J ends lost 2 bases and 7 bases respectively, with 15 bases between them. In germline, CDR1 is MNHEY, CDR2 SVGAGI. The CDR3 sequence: CASSYIGQGGNEQFF. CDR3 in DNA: TGTGCCAGCAGTTACATCGGTCAGGGTGGGAATGAGCAGTTCTTC.

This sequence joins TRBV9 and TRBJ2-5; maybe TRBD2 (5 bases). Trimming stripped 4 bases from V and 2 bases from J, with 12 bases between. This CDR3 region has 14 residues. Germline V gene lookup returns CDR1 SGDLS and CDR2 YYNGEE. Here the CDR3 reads CASSISGLQETQYF. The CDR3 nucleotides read TGTGCCAGCAGCATCTCTGGACTTCAAGAGACCCAGTACTTC.

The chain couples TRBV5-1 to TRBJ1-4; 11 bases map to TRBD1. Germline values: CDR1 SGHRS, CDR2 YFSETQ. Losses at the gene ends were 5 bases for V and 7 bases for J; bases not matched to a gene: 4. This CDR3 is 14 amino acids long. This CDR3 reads CASRWTGGLEKLFF. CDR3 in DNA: TGCGCCAGCAGGTGGACAGGGGGCCTTGAAAAACTGTTTTTT.

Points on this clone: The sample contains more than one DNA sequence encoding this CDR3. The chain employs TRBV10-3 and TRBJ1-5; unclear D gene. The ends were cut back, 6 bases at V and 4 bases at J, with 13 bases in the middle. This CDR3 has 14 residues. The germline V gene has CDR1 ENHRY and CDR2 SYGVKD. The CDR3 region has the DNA TGTGCCATCAGCGAGAGCGGAGGGAATCAGCCCCAGCATTTT. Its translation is CAISESGGNQPQHF.

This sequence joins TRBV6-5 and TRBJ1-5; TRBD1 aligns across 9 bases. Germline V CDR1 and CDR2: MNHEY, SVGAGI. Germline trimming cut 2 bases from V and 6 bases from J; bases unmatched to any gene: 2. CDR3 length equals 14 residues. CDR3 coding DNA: TGTGCCAGCAGTTACAGGACAGGGGTTCAGCCCCAGCATTTT. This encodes CASSYRTGVQPQHF.

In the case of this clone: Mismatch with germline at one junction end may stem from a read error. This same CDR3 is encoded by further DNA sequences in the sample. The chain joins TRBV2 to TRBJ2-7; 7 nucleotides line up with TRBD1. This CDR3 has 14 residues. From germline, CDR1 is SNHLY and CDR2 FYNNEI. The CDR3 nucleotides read TGTGCCAGCAGGGAGACAGGGCGAACCTACGAACAGTACTTC. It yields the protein CASRETGRTYEQYF.

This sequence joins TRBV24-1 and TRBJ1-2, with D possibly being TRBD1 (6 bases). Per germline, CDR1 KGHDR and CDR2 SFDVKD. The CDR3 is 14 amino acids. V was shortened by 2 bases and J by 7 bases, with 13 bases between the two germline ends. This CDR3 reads CATSDSRGERGYTF. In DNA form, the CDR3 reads TGTGCCACCAGTGATTCCAGGGGTGAGCGTGGCTACACCTTC.

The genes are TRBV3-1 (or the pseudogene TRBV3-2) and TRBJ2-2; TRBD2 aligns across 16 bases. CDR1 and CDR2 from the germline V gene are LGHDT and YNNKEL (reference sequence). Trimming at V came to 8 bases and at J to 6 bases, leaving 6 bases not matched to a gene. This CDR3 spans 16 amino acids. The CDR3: CASDGTSGRGAGELFF. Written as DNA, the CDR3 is TGTGCCAGCGACGGGACTAGCGGGAGGGGGGCCGGGGAGCTGTTTTTT.

The CDR3 DNA sequence: TGTGCCAGAAGCTTATTAGCAAGGCGGGCCGAGTTATTCTACGAGCAGTACTTC. Amino acid sequence: CARSLLARRAELFYEQYF. This chain joins TRBV7-5 and TRBJ2-7; the DNA was not compared with TRBD2, the D call given in the table. TRBV7-5 is annotated as a pseudogene. This CDR3 spans 18 amino acids.

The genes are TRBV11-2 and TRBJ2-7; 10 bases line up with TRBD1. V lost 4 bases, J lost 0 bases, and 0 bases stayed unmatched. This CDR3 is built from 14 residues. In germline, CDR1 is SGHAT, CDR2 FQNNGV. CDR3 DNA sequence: TGTGCCAGCAGCTGGGACAGGGGCTCCTACGAGCAGTACTTC. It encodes CASSWDRGSYEQYF.

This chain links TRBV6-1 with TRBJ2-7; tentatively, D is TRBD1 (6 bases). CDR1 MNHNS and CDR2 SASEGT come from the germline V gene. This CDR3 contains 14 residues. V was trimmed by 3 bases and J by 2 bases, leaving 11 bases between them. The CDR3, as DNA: TGTGCCAGCAGTGAGGACAGTACCCCCTACGAGCAGTACTTC. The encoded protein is CASSEDSTPYEQYF.

CDR3: CASRDGLEPQHF. The CDR3 DNA is TGTGCCAGTAGGGACGGACTTGAGCCCCAGCATTTT. The chain carries TRBV19 and TRBJ1-5, with D unclear. CDR1 is LNHDA, CDR2 SQIVND, per germline (reference sequence). This CDR3 has 12 amino acids. V was cut by 6 bases and J by 8 bases, with 11 bases left in between.

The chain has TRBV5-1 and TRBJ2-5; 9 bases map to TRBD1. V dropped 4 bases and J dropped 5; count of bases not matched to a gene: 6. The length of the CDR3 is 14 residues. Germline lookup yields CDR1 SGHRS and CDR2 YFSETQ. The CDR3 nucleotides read TGCGCCAGCAGCATCGGGACAGGGAGGGAGACCCAGTACTTC. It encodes CASSIGTGRETQYF. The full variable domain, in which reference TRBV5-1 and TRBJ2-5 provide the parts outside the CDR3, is KAGVTQTPRYLIKTRGQQVTLSCSPISGHRSVSWYQQTPGQGLQFLFEYFSETQRNKGNFPGRFSGRQFSNSRSEMNVSTLELGDSALYLCASSIGTGRETQYFGPGTRLLVL.

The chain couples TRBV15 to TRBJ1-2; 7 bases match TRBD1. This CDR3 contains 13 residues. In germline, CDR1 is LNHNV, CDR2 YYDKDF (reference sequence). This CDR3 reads CATGRESFYGYTF. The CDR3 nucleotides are TGTGCGACAGGGCGTGAGTCTTTCTATGGCTACACCTTC.